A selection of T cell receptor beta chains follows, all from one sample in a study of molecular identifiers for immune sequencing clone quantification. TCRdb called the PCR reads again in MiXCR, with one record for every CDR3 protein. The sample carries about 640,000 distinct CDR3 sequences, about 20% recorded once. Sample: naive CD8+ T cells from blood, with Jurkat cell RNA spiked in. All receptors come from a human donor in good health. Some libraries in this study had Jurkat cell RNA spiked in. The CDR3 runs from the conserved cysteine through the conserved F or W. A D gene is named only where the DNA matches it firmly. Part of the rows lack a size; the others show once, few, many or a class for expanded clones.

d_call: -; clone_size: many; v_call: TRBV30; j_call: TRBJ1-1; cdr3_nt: TGTGCCTGGAGTCGACATGCGAACACTGAAGCTTTCTTT; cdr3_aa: CAWSRHANTEAFF
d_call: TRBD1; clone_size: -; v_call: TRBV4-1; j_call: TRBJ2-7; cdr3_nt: TGCGCCGGCAGCCCAAAATTGACAGGGGGCTACGAGCAGTACTTC; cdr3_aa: CAGSPKLTGGYEQYF
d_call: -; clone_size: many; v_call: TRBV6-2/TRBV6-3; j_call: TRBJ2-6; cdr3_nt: TGTGCCAGCAGATCCCTACTTGGATCAGGGGCCAACGTCCTGACTTTC; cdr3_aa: CASRSLLGSGANVLTF
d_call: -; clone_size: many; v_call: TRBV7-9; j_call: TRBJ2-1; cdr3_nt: TGTGCCAGCAGCTCGACCAGTTCCGGGAATGAGCAGTTCTTC; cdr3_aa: CASSSTSSGNEQFF
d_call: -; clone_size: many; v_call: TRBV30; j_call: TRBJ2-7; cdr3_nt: TGTGCCTGGAGTCCAGTTCGGGACCAACAGTACTTC; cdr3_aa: CAWSPVRDQQYF
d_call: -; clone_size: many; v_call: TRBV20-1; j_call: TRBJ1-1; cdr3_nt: TGCAGTGCTATCGAACAGGGCGCTGAAGCTTTCTTT; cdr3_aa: CSAIEQGAEAFF
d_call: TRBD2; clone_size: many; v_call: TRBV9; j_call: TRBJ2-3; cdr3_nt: TGTGCCAGCAGCGTAGAGGCGGGAGGGCCGTTTGATACGCAGTATTTT; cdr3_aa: CASSVEAGGPFDTQYF
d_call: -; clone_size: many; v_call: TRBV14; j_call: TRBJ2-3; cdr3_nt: TGTGCCAGCAGCCATTGGGCCGGAGATACGCAGTATTTT; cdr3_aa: CASSHWAGDTQYF
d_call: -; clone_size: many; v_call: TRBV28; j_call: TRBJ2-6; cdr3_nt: TGTGCCAGCGCCGGAGAGTTCTCTGGGGCCAACGTCCTGACTTTC; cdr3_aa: CASAGEFSGANVLTF
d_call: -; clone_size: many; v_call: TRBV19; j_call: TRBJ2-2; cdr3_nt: TGTGCCAGTAGTCCTATGGGGGGCGCCGGGGAGCTGTTTTTT; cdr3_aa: CASSPMGGAGELFF
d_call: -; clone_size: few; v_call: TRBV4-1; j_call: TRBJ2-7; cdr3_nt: TGCGCCAGCAGCCAATTCGACGGCGTCGACATACCCTACGAGCAGTACTTC; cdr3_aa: CASSQFDGVDIPYEQYF
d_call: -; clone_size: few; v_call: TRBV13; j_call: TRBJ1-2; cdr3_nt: TGTGCCAGCAGCTTTAGGACGTATGCTAACTATGGCTACACCTTC; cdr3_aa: CASSFRTYANYGYTF
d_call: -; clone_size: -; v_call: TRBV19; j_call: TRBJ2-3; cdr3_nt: TGTTCGTCGGGGGACGGCGGTGACACTAGCACAGATACGCAGTATTTT; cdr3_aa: CSSGDGGDTSTDTQYF
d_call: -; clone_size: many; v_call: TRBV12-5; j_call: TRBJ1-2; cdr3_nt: TGTGCTAGTGGCCTGAGGCAGCCGGTGGGCTATGGCTACACCTTC; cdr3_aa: CASGLRQPVGYGYTF
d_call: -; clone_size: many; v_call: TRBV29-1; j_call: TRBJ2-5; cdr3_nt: TGCAGCGTTGAGGGGCAAATCCAAGAGACCCAGTACTTC; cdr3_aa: CSVEGQIQETQYF
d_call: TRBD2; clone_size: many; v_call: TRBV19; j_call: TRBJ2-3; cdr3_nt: TGTGCCAGTAGATGGGCTAGCGGGGGTGATACGCAGTATTTT; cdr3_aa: CASRWASGGDTQYF
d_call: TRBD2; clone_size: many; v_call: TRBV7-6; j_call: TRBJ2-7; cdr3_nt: TGTGCCAGCAGTCGAGATCGGGAGGACGAGCAGTACTTC; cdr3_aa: CASSRDREDEQYF
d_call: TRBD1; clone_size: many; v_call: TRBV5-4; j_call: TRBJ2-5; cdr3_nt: TGTGCCAGCAGCTCCTGGACAGGTTCGGGGCGGGAGACCCAGTACTTC; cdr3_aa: CASSSWTGSGRETQYF
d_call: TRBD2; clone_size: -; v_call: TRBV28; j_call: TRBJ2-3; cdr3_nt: TGTGCCAGCAGATTGGTAGCGGGGGGGCCGTCGGATACGCAGTATTTT; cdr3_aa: CASRLVAGGPSDTQYF
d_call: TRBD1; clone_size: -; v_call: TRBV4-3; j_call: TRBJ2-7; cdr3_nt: TGCGCCAGCAGCCAAGAGAGGGACAGGGTCTACGAGCAGTACTTC; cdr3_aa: CASSQERDRVYEQYF
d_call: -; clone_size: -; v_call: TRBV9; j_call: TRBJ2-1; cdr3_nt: TGTGCCAGCAGCGTCGGGGTCTCTTCCTACAATGAGCAGTTCTTC; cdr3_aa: CASSVGVSSYNEQFF
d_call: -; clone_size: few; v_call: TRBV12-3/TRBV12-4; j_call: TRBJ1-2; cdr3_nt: TGTGCCAGCAGTTTTGGTGGAGGGGTAAGCGATGGCTACACCTTC; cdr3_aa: CASSFGGGVSDGYTF
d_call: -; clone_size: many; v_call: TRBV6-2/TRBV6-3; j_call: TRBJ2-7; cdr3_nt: TGTGCCAGCTCTGAGCCGCGGTACGAGCAGTACTTC; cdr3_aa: CASSEPRYEQYF
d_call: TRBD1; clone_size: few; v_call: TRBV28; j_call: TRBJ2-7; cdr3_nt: TGTGCCAGCAGTTCAGCCCCGGGGCGACAGGGTATCGTCTACGAGCAGTACTTC; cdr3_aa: CASSSAPGRQGIVYEQYF
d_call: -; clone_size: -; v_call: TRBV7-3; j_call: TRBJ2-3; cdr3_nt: TGTGCCAGCAGCCCCCGGGAACTCACAGATACGCAGTATTTT; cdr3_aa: CASSPRELTDTQYF
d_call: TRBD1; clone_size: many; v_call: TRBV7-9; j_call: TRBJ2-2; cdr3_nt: TGTGCCAGCAGCTTAATACAGGGGTTTAACACCGGGGAGCTGTTTTTT; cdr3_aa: CASSLIQGFNTGELFF
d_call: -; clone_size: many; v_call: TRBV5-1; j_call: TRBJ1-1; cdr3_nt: TGCGCCAGCAGCGCCCTGGACGGCGAAGCTTTCTTT; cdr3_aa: CASSALDGEAFF
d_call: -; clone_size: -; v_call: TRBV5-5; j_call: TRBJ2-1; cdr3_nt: TGTGCCAGCAGCTTTCGGGACGAGATTCGAGGTGAGCAGTTCTTC; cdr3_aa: CASSFRDEIRGEQFF
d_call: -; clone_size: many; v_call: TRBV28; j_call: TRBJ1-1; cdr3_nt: TGTGCCAGCACCCTTCTCGTGGGGGGCACTGAAGCTTTCTTT; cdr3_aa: CASTLLVGGTEAFF
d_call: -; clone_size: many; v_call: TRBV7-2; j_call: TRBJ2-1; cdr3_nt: TGTGCCAGCAGCTCGGAGGTGTGGGGTTTGGAGCAGTTCTTC; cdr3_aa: CASSSEVWGLEQFF
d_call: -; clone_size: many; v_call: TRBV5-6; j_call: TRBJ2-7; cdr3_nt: TGTGCCAGCAGCCTAGGGACTCCCGCCTCCTACGAGCAGTACTTC; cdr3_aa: CASSLGTPASYEQYF
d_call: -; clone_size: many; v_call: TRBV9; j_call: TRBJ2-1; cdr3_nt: TGTGCCAGCAGTAGTCGCGGGGACCATTCCTACAATGAGCAGTTCTTC; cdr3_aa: CASSSRGDHSYNEQFF
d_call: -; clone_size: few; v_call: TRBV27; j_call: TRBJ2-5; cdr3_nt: TGTGCCAGCAGTTTATTCGGCCCACGGGAGACCCAGTACTTC; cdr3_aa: CASSLFGPRETQYF
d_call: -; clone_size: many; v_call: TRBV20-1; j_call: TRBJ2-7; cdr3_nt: TGCAGTGCTAGGCCTTTCTCAGGGGCCTACTACGAGCAGTACTTC; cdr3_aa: CSARPFSGAYYEQYF
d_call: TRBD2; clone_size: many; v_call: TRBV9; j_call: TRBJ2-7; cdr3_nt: TGTGCCAGCAGCGCCAGCGGGAGTCCAGCCTACGAGCAGTACTTC; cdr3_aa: CASSASGSPAYEQYF
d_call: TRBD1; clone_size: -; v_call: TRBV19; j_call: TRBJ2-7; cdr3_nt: TGTGCCAGTAGTACGACAGGGGGTAACGAGCAGTACTTC; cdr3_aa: CASSTTGGNEQYF
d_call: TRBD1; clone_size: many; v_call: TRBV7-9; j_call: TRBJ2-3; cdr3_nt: TGTGCCAGCAGCTCCACAGGGGGTTTGACAGATACGCAGTATTTT; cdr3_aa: CASSSTGGLTDTQYF
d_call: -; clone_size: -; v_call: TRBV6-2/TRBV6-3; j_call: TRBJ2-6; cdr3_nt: TGTGCCAGCAGTTACTGGACTGGCGGGACTGGGGCCAACGTCCTGACTTTC; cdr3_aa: CASSYWTGGTGANVLTF
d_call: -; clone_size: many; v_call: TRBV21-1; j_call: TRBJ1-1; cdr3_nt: TGTGCCAGCAGCGGCCGGCAGCCACCCCAGACTGAAGCTTTCTTT; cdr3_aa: CASSGRQPPQTEAFF
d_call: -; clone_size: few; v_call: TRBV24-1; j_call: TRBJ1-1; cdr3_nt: TGTGCCACCAGTGTGGGGGTAGGGACTGAAGCTTTCTTT; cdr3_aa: CATSVGVGTEAFF
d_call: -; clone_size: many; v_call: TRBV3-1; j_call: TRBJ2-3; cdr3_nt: TGTGCCAGCAGCCAAGAGGGCGGCAGGGCCACAGATACGCAGTATTTT; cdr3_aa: CASSQEGGRATDTQYF
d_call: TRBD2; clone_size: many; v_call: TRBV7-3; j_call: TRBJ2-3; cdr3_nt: TGTGCCAGCAGCTTGGACAGGACTAGCGGGAGTCAGGATACGCAGTATTTT; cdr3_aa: CASSLDRTSGSQDTQYF
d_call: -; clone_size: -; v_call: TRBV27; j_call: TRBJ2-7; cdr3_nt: TGTGCCAGCAGTCCATCCGGCGAAGGCGAGCAGTACTTC; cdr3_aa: CASSPSGEGEQYF
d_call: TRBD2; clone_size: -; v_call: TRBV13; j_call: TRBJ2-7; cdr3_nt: TGTGCCAGCAGCCCTACTGGACTAGCGGGGGTCGGCGAGCAGTACTTC; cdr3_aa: CASSPTGLAGVGEQYF
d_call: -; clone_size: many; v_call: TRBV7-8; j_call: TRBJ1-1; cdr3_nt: TGTGCCAGCAGCTTCCGCGGACAGTACACTGAAGCTTTCTTT; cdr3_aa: CASSFRGQYTEAFF
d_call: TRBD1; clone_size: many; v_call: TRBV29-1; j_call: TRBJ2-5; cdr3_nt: TGCAGCGTTGAAGGGGCTCCGGGACAGGGAGCGACCCAGTACTTC; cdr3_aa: CSVEGAPGQGATQYF
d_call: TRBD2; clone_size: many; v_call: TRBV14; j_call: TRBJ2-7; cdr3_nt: TGTGCCAGCAGCGCATTAGCGGGCAGCTCCTACGAGCAGTACTTC; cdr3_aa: CASSALAGSSYEQYF